This TCR beta chain appears in the sequencing data of a study of blood T cell repertoires in COVID-19. Comment on this clone: Other DNA sequences in this sample translate to the same CDR3.

Using immunoSEQ multiplex PCR, the repertoire was profiled, and TCRdb retains in-frame clones only, with some absent. The sample contains around 300,000 clones, about nine tenths of which appear only once. Trimming cost V 5 bases and J 7 bases; bases outside gene matches: 10. The CDR3 has 14 amino acids. Germline loops: CDR1 SGHTA, CDR2 FQGNSA. This receptor was obtained from a young woman with COVID-19, enrolled during active disease. The rearrangement links TRBV7-2 to TRBJ2-7; TRBD1 matches at 8 bases. The sample consisted of peripheral blood. The CDR3, as DNA: TGTGCCAGCAGCGCCGGGCAGGGGGCGGAAGAGCAGTACTTC. Residues: CASSAGQGAEEQYF.